This section outlines one T cell receptor beta chain sequence together with its context. The data belong to a study of response to subunit inactivated influenza vaccine. TCRdb called the RT-PCR reads again in MiXCR, with one record for every CDR3 protein. This sample has about 540,000 distinct CDR3 sequences; roughly 25% occur once, and the top ten carry 2.8%. Germline lookup yields CDR1 MNHEY and CDR2 SVGAGI. This CDR3 is 16 amino acids long. Trimming took 0 bases from V and 2 from J; bases not matched to a gene: 6. The sample also formed part of further work on T cells expressing NK-cell markers. This second report adds: The authors made TCR beta cDNA libraries by 5'RACE template switching. This switching added a universal primer site and UMIs.

This chain connects TRBV6-5 to TRBJ2-7, with 8 bases matching TRBD2. The material was CD4+ T cells sorted from PBMCs, obtained approximately 12 days after vaccination. The source is a man between 45 and 60 years old who received an inactivated influenza vaccine. In nucleotides, the CDR3 is TGTGCCAGCAGTTACTCTGCGGGGGGAACCCCCTACGAGCAGTACTTC. It codes for CASSYSAGGTPYEQYF.